Detailed here is one T cell receptor (beta chain). The normal lung sample lay at least 3 cm, and maximally far, from the tumour. Template was genomic DNA from frozen, unsorted single-cell suspensions. TCRdb's table, derived via immunoSEQ multiplex PCR, lists solely in-frame clones and lacks some. The sample consists of under 20,000 clones, around 80% of them appearing once. This entry comes from a study of immune cell composition in non-small cell lung cancer. The germline V gene encodes CDR1 SGHRS and CDR2 YFSETQ. V was clipped by 1 base and J by 1 base; unmatched bases: 1. This CDR3 has 15 amino acids. The data were also submitted as part of a second study, on CD4 T cells in lung cancer. In that study: Patients' blood was tested for T-cell responses to mutation-encoded neoepitopes. Before giving blood, patients had received treatments including platinum chemotherapy, some also nivolumab or pembrolizumab.

This chain joins TRBV5-1 and TRBJ2-7; the match to TRBD2 covers 11 bases. This TCR derives from a human donor with non-small cell lung cancer. Input material: non-adjacent lung tissue. CDR3 nucleotide sequence: TGCGCCAGCAGCTTGTGGACTAGCGGGTCCTACGAGCAGTACTTC. This codes for CASSLWTSGSYEQYF.